The present T cell receptor beta chain was sequenced within a study of blood T cells in healthy people across ages. This clonotype was found many times. Germline V gene lookup returns CDR1 DFQATT and CDR2 SNEGSKA (reference sequence). Trimming cost V 0 bases and J 6 bases, with 15 bases left between them. The CDR3 has 16 residues. For the second PCR, which ran for 7 to 11 cycles, a sample-barcoded 5' primer and a J-beta primer mix were used. One entry per CDR3 protein, called by TCRdb with MiXCR from the 5' RACE reads. The table has approximately 810,000 distinct CDR3 sequences, around 26% seen once; the top ten hold 15% to 20%.

The sample consisted of blood. This chain links TRBV20-1 with TRBJ1-6, with a possible D match to TRBD1 (5 bases). The TCR originated in a woman over 75 in good health. CDR3 region: CSARDRLAGRNSPLHF. CDR3 bases: TGCAGTGCTAGAGATCGATTGGCAGGGCGTAATTCACCCCTCCACTTT.